This T cell receptor beta chain was recovered during a study of T cell responses to AZD1222 COVID-19 vaccine. The study's findings and limits: Repertoires in all cases were sampled only once the peak T cell response had passed. Elevations in Spike-specific TCR breadth and depth followed administration of two AZD1222 doses. Clonal diversity was possibly underestimated; the donors were predominantly white British and more often female.

Trimming stripped 4 bases from V and 0 bases from J, with 5 bases between. The CDR3 sequence is 13 residues long. Germline CDR1 is LGHDT and CDR2 is YNNKEL (reference sequence). Clones were sequenced by immunoSEQ multiplex PCR, and TCRdb holds only the in-frame ones, with some missing. The sample includes about 120,000 clones, roughly 88% of them seen just once. Turning to this clone: The antigen is undetermined.

Source: peripheral blood, taken on day 0 of AZD1222 vaccination. The genes are TRBV3-1 (or the pseudogene TRBV3-2) and TRBJ2-3; D remains unclear. The sequence came from an adult in good health. CDR3 residues: CASSRVSTDTQYF. DNA of the CDR3: TGTGCCAGCAGCCGAGTGAGCACAGATACGCAGTATTTT.